A single sample is the source of the 32 T cell receptor beta chains below, sequenced in a study of Graves' ophthalmopathy and Graves' hyperthyroidism. Researchers took RNA transcripts and amplified TCR beta CDR3 regions from them. First-round RT-PCR relied on HTBI primers, and a second-round multiplex PCR came next. TCRdb redid the calling of the multiplex PCR reads with MiXCR, one entry per CDR3 protein. The sample includes roughly 500,000 distinct CDR3 sequences, about an eighth of them seen just once. The sequencing sample was made of blood. Receptors were obtained from a woman in her thirties with Graves' ophthalmopathy.

As to this clonotype: A read error may account for a junction end that differs from germline. V and J are TRBV6-1 and TRBJ2-5; 12 bases match TRBD2. Looked up from germline, CDR1 is MNHNS and CDR2 is SASEGT. The CDR3 spans 18 residues. DNA for the CDR3: TGTGCCAGCAGTGATATCCGTCCTAGCGGGAGGGCCGGAGAGACCAAGTACTTC. It yields the protein CASSDIRPSGRAGETKYF.

This clonotype was detected ten times or more. The chain is built from TRBV5-1 and TRBJ2-5, with TRBD1 matching over 7 bases. V lost 7 bases, J lost 5 bases, and 17 bases stayed unmatched. The CDR3 has 16 residues. The germline V gene has CDR1 SGHRS and CDR2 YFSETQ. The CDR3 nucleotides are TGCGCCAGCGGATTAGGGACAGCAACCTCGAGGGAGACCCAGTACTTC. It codes for CASGLGTATSRETQYF.

This chain joins TRBV5-8 and TRBJ2-5; TRBD1 matches 9 bases. J gave up 6 bases and V 4 bases, and 4 bases lay outside the gene matches. CDR1 is SGHTS and CDR2 is YDEGEE in the germline V gene. The CDR3 loop spans 13 amino acids. The CDR3 spells CASSLGQGQTQYF. In DNA form, the CDR3 reads TGTGCCAGCAGCCTGGGACAGGGACAGACCCAGTACTTC.

On this clonotype itself: The CDR3 carries no conserved terminal phenylalanine or tryptophan, so it likely arises from a read error. The chain joins TRBV6-5 to TRBJ1-2; D gene ambiguous. The CDR3 length is 11 residues. Per the germline V gene, CDR1 is MNHEY and CDR2 is SVGAGI. Here the CDR3 DNA reads TGTGCTAGCAGTTCCCAGTATGGCTACACCCAC. This translates into CASSSQYGYTH.

This clonotype showed up many times. V and J are TRBV27 and TRBJ2-2, with 11 nucleotides matching TRBD1. CDR3 length equals 16 residues. Germline V gene data show CDR1 as MNHEY and CDR2 as SMNVEV (reference sequence). V was clipped by 3 bases and J by 6 bases; unmatched bases: 6. CDR3 residues: CASSFLGQGAPGELFF. DNA for the CDR3: TGTGCCAGCAGTTTCCTTGGACAGGGGGCGCCCGGGGAGCTGTTTTTT.

This clonotype appeared many times. The chain combines TRBV28 with TRBJ2-7, with D perhaps TRBD1 (6 bases). The CDR3 spans 12 residues. Trimming took off 9 bases at V and 3 bases at J, with 12 bases between the two ends. The V gene's germline CDR1 is MDHEN and CDR2 SYDVKM. The CDR3 DNA reads TGTGCCAGTAACAGGGTAAACTACGAGCAGTACTTC. This gives the protein CASNRVNYEQYF.

This clonotype was seen repeatedly, ten times or more. This chain links TRBV3-1 with TRBJ2-5; D is uncertain. The CDR3 is 15 amino acids. Germline CDR1 LGHDT, CDR2 YNNKEL (reference sequence). V was pared by 4 bases and J by 5 bases, with 17 bases between. The CDR3 nucleotides are TGTGCCAGCAGCCCTAGGACGCAAATAACGGAGACCCAGTACTTC. It translates to CASSPRTQITETQYF.

For this clonotype: This may be a read error: a much more frequent sequence differs by one nucleotide. The chain employs TRBV2 and TRBJ2-2, with 13 bases lining up with TRBD2. This CDR3 comprises 15 residues. V was pared by 8 bases and J by 5 bases, with 5 bases of the junction left unmatched. The germline gives CDR1 SNHLY, CDR2 FYNNEI. Here the CDR3 DNA reads TGTGCCAGCGGCGGACTAGCGGGAGCAACCGGGGAGCTGTTTTTT. Translating gives CASGGLAGATGELFF.

Ten or more counts support this clonotype. The rearrangement links TRBV3-1 to TRBJ1-2, with D possibly being TRBD1 (5 bases). The CDR3 runs to 14 residues. Germline CDR1 reads LGHDT; CDR2 reads YNNKEL (reference sequence). V was trimmed by 2 bases and J by 2 bases, leaving 9 bases between them. The CDR3 coding sequence is TGTGCCAGCAGCCAACGCAGGGAGAACTATGGCTACACCTTC. Its translation is CASSQRRENYGYTF. Looking up the rest from reference TRBV3-1 and TRBJ1-2 gives the full variable domain: DTAVSQTPKYLVTQMGNDKSIKCEQNLGHDTMYWYKQDSKKFLKIMFSYNNKELIINETVPNRFSPKSPDKAHLNLHINSLELGDSAVYFCASSQRRENYGYTFGSGTRLTVV.

This clonotype was counted ten times or more. The chain joins TRBV9 to TRBJ1-1; D is ambiguous. CDR1 is SGDLS and CDR2 is YYNGEE in the germline V gene. The CDR3 has 14 residues. Trimming took 6 bases from V and 1 from J, leaving 13 bases between them. This CDR3 is CASKPGQANTEAFF. The DNA for the CDR3 is TGTGCCAGCAAGCCGGGCCAGGCGAACACTGAAGCTTTCTTT.

The table lists this clonotype with many counts. V is TRBV28 and J is TRBJ1-2; D call uncertain. V was cut by 5 bases and J by 5 bases, with 12 bases left in between. This CDR3 region has 13 residues. CDR1 and CDR2 from the germline V gene are MDHEN and SYDVKM. Here the CDR3 DNA reads TGTGCCAGCAGTCCCCCTCGTGGATATGGCTACACCTTC. It yields the protein CASSPPRGYGYTF.

The sample holds many counts of this clonotype. This chain joins TRBV18 and TRBJ1-1, with no clear D. Germline loops: CDR1 KGHSH, CDR2 LQKENI. V shed 0 bases and J shed 5 bases, with 10 bases lying between them. The CDR3 runs to 14 residues. As DNA, the CDR3 is TGTGCCAGCTCACCACCCCAGGTTAATACTGAAGCTTTCTTT. Its protein is CASSPPQVNTEAFF.

This clonotype has at least ten counts. The CDR3 sequence: CASSYEGEMSPLHF. CDR3 nucleotides: TGTGCCAGCAGTTACGAGGGGGAAATGTCACCCCTCCACTTT. V gene TRBV6-2 or TRBV6-3 combines with J gene TRBJ1-6; the D gene is possibly TRBD1 (6 bases). Germline V gene data show CDR1 as MNHEY and CDR2 as SVGEGT. The CDR3 contains 14 residues. The germline V and J ends were trimmed by 2 bases and 10 bases, with 12 bases remaining between them.

This clonotype was counted ten times or more. The chain couples TRBV7-9 to TRBJ1-2; 7 nucleotides agree with TRBD1. The CDR3 covers 14 residues. J was trimmed by 5 bases and V by 8 bases; bases with no gene match: 11. Germline values: CDR1 SEHNR, CDR2 FQNEAQ (reference sequence). As DNA, the CDR3 is TGTGCCAGCGGGGGTGACAGGGAGCTATATGGCTACACCTTC. Translating it yields CASGGDRELYGYTF.

This clonotype was detected a few times. A junction end diverges from the germline sequence, so it may reflect a read error. This chain uses TRBV5-1 with TRBJ2-5; 16 nucleotides match TRBD2. Germline V CDR1 and CDR2: SGHRS, YFSETQ. The CDR3 is 13 residues long. The CDR3, as DNA: TGCGCCAGCAGCGCGGGACTAGCGGGGGGGCTCCACTTC. Its translation: CASSAGLAGGLHF.

Comments on this clonotype: Sequence at one end of the junction differs from germline and may be a read error. V is TRBV29-1 and J is TRBJ2-4; 7 bases agree with TRBD2. The CDR3 is made up of 14 amino acids. Per the germline V gene, CDR1 is SQVTM and CDR2 is ANQGSEA. CDR3 DNA sequence: TGCAGCGTTGAAGGGGAGGGTGGAAAAAACATTAAGTACTTC. This translates into CSVEGEGGKNIKYF.

This clonotype has a count of ten or more. The chain employs TRBV6-1 and TRBJ2-7; possibly TRBD1 or TRBD2 for D (6 bases each). The CDR3 loop spans 11 amino acids. From germline, CDR1 is MNHNS and CDR2 SASEGT. CDR3 sequence (DNA): TGTGCGACGGGGGCTCCCTACGAGCAGTACTTC. It yields the protein CATGAPYEQYF.

This clonotype was seen at least ten times. This chain uses TRBV3-1 with TRBJ1-6; D call uncertain. The V gene lost 4 bases and the J gene lost 9 bases, with 13 bases spanning the gap. The CDR3 sequence is 14 residues long. Germline-derived CDR1 and CDR2 are LGHDT and YNNKEL (reference sequence). The CDR3 region is CASSRLEVVSPLHF. CDR3 sequence (DNA): TGTGCCAGCAGCCGCTTAGAGGTGGTTTCACCCCTCCACTTT.

This clonotype has a count of ten or more. The chain is built from TRBV19 and TRBJ1-2; D is ambiguous. Trimming removed 8 bases from V and 4 bases from J, with 17 bases in between. The germline V gene encodes CDR1 LNHDA and CDR2 SQIVND (reference sequence). CDR3 length equals 14 residues. The CDR3 protein is CASRTDYRGYGYTF. In nucleotides, the CDR3 is TGTGCCAGTCGAACAGACTACCGGGGCTATGGCTACACCTTC.

V gene TRBV12-3 or TRBV12-4 combines with J gene TRBJ1-2; 11 bases line up with TRBD1. This CDR3 has 15 residues. V shed 1 base, J shed 8 bases, and the junction held 6 bases outside the gene matches. The CDR3 reads CASSLGDRGGAGYTF. The CDR3 DNA reads TGTGCCAGCAGTTTAGGGGACAGGGGGGGCGCGGGCTACACCTTC.

The chain carries TRBV6-2 or TRBV6-3 and TRBJ1-1; D remains unclear. Germline V gives CDR1 MNHEY, CDR2 SVGEGT. Deletions cut 8 bases from V and 2 bases from J, with 9 bases between. The CDR3 consists of 12 residues. The CDR3 nucleotides are TGTGCCAGCGGCCCGCCTAACACTGAAGCTTTCTTT. Amino acid sequence: CASGPPNTEAFF.

This clonotype turned up a few times. This may be a read error, as it is one base from a much larger clone. This chain connects TRBV6-5 to TRBJ1-5; D remains unclear. The CDR3 totals 14 residues. The germline gives CDR1 MNHEY, CDR2 SVGAGI. DNA for the CDR3: TGTGGCAGCAGTTTTAAGGATAGCAATCAGCCCCAGCATTTT. Translating it yields CGSSFKDSNQPQHF.

This clonotype was counted ten times or more. V is TRBV11-3 and J is TRBJ2-7; a weak D match, TRBD2 (5 bases). The CDR3 loop spans 12 amino acids. Trimming took off 5 bases at V and 3 bases at J, with 8 bases between the two ends. Germline values: CDR1 SGHNT, CDR2 YENEEA. In DNA, the CDR3 is TGTGCCAGCAGCGAGGGTGACTACGAGCAGTACTTC. This encodes CASSEGDYEQYF.

This clonotype was counted at least ten times. The gene calls are TRBV9 and TRBJ2-5, with D maybe TRBD2 (6 bases). The length of the CDR3 is 13 residues. The V and J ends lost 1 base and 5 bases respectively, with 9 bases between them. The germline gives CDR1 SGDLS, CDR2 YYNGEE. CDR3 sequence reads: CASSVSGWETQYF. The CDR3 nucleotides are TGTGCCAGCAGCGTAAGCGGGTGGGAGACCCAGTACTTC.

CDR3 in DNA: TGTGCCAGCACCACCCGGGACAGGGTAATCGGGGAGCTGTTTTTT. Translation: CASTTRDRVIGELFF. The rearrangement links TRBV28 to TRBJ2-2, with 9 bases lining up with TRBD1. Germline V lookup: CDR1 MDHEN, CDR2 SYDVKM. The CDR3 has 15 amino acids. V trimming: 7 bases; J trimming: 7 bases; junction bases outside the gene matches: 10.

The genes are TRBV20-1 and TRBJ1-2; D ambiguous. Germline V gene data show CDR1 as DFQATT and CDR2 as SNEGSKA (reference sequence). The CDR3 is 14 amino acids. V shed 5 bases and J shed 4 bases, with 17 bases lying between them. In DNA form, the CDR3 reads TGCAGTGCTCGCCAATCTATCACGGGCTATGGCTACACCTTC. Protein sequence: CSARQSITGYGYTF.

V and J are TRBV6-1 and TRBJ1-1, with D hard to call. The CDR3 totals 14 residues. Trimming removed 7 bases from V and 2 bases from J, with 14 bases in between. CDR1 is MNHNS and CDR2 is SASEGT in the germline V gene. CDR3 loop: CASIPSWSNTEAFF. In nucleotides, the CDR3 is TGTGCCAGCATCCCCTCGTGGAGCAACACTGAAGCTTTCTTT.

This clonotype came up many times. The chain recombines TRBV19 with TRBJ1-2, with unresolved D. V shed 5 bases and J shed 0 bases, with 10 bases lying between them. Germline CDR1 reads LNHDA; CDR2 reads SQIVND (reference sequence). This CDR3 spans 14 amino acids. In nucleotides, the CDR3 is TGTGCCAGTAGTTCGAGGTACGCTAACTATGGCTACACCTTC. This sequence encodes CASSSRYANYGYTF.

The gene calls are TRBV11-2 and TRBJ1-1, with TRBD1 matching 7 bases. The V gene end was trimmed by 5 bases and the J gene end by 1 base; junction bases not matched to a gene: 7. Looked up from germline, CDR1 is SGHAT and CDR2 is FQNNGV. The CDR3 is 15 amino acids. The CDR3 region has the DNA TGTGCCAGCAGCGCCCGACAGGGCCCGAACACTGAAGCTTTCTTT. This translates into CASSARQGPNTEAFF.

This clonotype was seen repeatedly, ten times or more. V and J are TRBV5-1 and TRBJ2-7, with 8 positions matching TRBD1. The V gene end was trimmed by 4 bases and the J gene end by 2 bases; junction bases not matched to a gene: 8. CDR1 is SGHRS and CDR2 is YFSETQ in the germline V gene. The CDR3 length is 15 residues. The CDR3 DNA follows: TGCGCCAGCAGCCACGTCGGGACAGGAGCCTACGAGCAGTACTTC. This sequence encodes CASSHVGTGAYEQYF.

The rearrangement joins TRBV6-1 to TRBJ2-7; TRBD2 matches 7 bases. Germline lookup yields CDR1 MNHNS and CDR2 SASEGT. This CDR3 spans 13 amino acids. J was trimmed by 6 bases and V by 6 bases; bases with no gene match: 8. The CDR3 reads CASRPGTIAEQYF. CDR3 in DNA: TGTGCCAGCAGACCCGGGACTATAGCCGAGCAGTACTTC.

This clonotype was detected ten times or more. J is TRBJ2-5 and V is TRBV28, with D perhaps matching TRBD1 or TRBD2 (5 bases each). This CDR3 spans 13 amino acids. Trimming took off 3 bases at V and 5 bases at J, with 10 bases between the two ends. CDR1 and CDR2 from the germline V gene are MDHEN and SYDVKM. CDR3 region: CASSLWGKETQYF. DNA for the CDR3: TGTGCCAGCAGTTTGTGGGGGAAGGAGACCCAGTACTTC.